This TCR beta chain was found in a study of beta chain features in type 1 diabetes. Trimming shortened V by 5 bases and J by 7 bases, and 18 bases separated the two germline ends. The CDR3 has 15 residues. Germline V gene data show CDR1 as LGHNA and CDR2 as YSLEER. As every portion of the isolated RNA was reverse transcribed, the sequencing read expressed TCRB transcripts. Method: immunoSEQ multiplex PCR; TCRdb's copy keeps in-frame clones and lacks some. The sample yields 140,000 to 150,000 clones, about 51% seen once. The authors sorted CD4+ naive, central memory, regulatory and stem cell-like memory cells via CD45RO/CCR7/CD25/CD127/CD95/CD27.

The source material was Tregs from blood. This chain joins TRBV4-3 and TRBJ1-5, with D uncertain. This TCR was sampled from a man aged 18 to 30 in good health. The CDR3 sequence is CASSLSFTEVQPQHF. The CDR3, as DNA: TGCGCCAGCAGCTTAAGTTTTACGGAGGTCCAGCCCCAGCATTTT.